This passage covers 7 T cell receptor beta chains from one sample sequenced in a study of regulatory T cells in long-lasting Graves disease. Investigators prepared the TCR beta libraries by applying iRepertoire HTBI primers and Arm-PCR of CDR3 regions. TCRdb called the multiplex PCR reads again in MiXCR, with one record for every CDR3 protein. The data show roughly 510,000 distinct CDR3 sequences, about 16% seen once. Indicated time point: newly diagnosed GD, antithyroid drugs for less than 3 months. Preparation of the TCR library used RNA extracted from PBMCs. These sequences were also reported in another study, on T cells in Graves' hyperthyroidism and ophthalmopathy.

Sequences were derived from peripheral blood mononuclear cells (PBMCs), sampled at new diagnosis, from a patient treated with antithyroid drugs. Receptor source: a man aged 18 to 29 with Graves disease.

V is TRBV9 and J is TRBJ1-2; 8 nucleotides agree with TRBD1. The CDR3 runs to 15 residues. V lost 4 bases to trimming and J lost 6 bases; unmatched junction nucleotides: 11. Germline loops: CDR1 SGDLS, CDR2 YYNGEE. The CDR3: CASSPSGQGGHGYTF. CDR3 DNA: TGTGCCAGCAGCCCCTCCGGACAGGGCGGGCATGGCTACACCTTC.

The chain recombines TRBV6-1 with TRBJ2-7, with TRBD1 as a possible D gene (5 bases). This CDR3 comprises 16 residues. Germline CDR1 reads MNHNS; CDR2 reads SASEGT. Trimming left V 0 bases short and J 4 bases short, with 16 bases between. CDR3 nucleotide sequence: TGTGCCAGCAGTGAAGCCTGGGGCCCTCTACCTTACGAGCAGTACTTC. This encodes CASSEAWGPLPYEQYF.

This clonotype was observed a few times. The chain combines TRBV12-3 or TRBV12-4 with TRBJ2-3; D is undetermined. The CDR3 totals 14 residues. The V end lost 4 bases, the J end lost 0 bases, and 8 bases lay between the germline ends. CDR3 amino acids: CASSSDLSTDTQYF. The CDR3 DNA follows: TGTGCCAGCAGTTCTGACCTTAGCACAGATACGCAGTATTTT.

Notes on this clonotype: This likely traces to a read error, being one base from a far larger clone. The chain couples TRBV4-1 to TRBJ2-7, with 9 nucleotides matching TRBD1. The CDR3 length is 17 residues. Germline CDR1 and CDR2: MGHRA and YSYEKL. V shed 1 base, J shed 7 bases, and the junction held 14 bases outside the gene matches. CDR3 in amino acids: CASSQGAGQGTGNEQYF. The CDR3 DNA reads as TGCGCCAGCAGCCAAGGGGCGGGACAGGGTACGGGCAATGAGCAGTACTTC.

In this sample, this clonotype turned up a few times. J is TRBJ1-5 and V is TRBV12-3 or TRBV12-4; D gene unclear. The CDR3 has 15 residues. Trimming removed 3 bases at V and 0 bases at J, with 9 bases between. The CDR3 sequence: CASSFEQYSNQPQHF. In nucleotides, the CDR3 is TGTGCCAGCAGTTTCGAGCAATATAGCAATCAGCCCCAGCATTTT.

The chain carries TRBV20-1 and TRBJ1-1; maybe TRBD1 (6 bases). CDR3 size: 18 residues. V lost 4 bases, J lost 1 base, and 25 bases lay in between. CDR1 and CDR2 (germline): DFQATT, SNEGSKA (reference sequence). CDR3: CSAMSGGGGGSSNTEAFF. DNA of the CDR3: TGCAGTGCTATGAGTGGTGGGGGGGGGGGCTCATCGAACACTGAAGCTTTCTTT.

This clonotype was detected only a few times. The chain couples TRBV7-2 to TRBJ2-7, with D unclear. The CDR3 sequence is 14 residues long. Looked up from germline, CDR1 is SGHTA and CDR2 is FQGNSA. Trimming stripped 2 bases from V and 5 bases from J, with 13 bases between. CDR3 in DNA: TGTGCCAGCAGCTTATCGCCGTTCATGAACGAGCAGTACTTC. Residues: CASSLSPFMNEQYF.